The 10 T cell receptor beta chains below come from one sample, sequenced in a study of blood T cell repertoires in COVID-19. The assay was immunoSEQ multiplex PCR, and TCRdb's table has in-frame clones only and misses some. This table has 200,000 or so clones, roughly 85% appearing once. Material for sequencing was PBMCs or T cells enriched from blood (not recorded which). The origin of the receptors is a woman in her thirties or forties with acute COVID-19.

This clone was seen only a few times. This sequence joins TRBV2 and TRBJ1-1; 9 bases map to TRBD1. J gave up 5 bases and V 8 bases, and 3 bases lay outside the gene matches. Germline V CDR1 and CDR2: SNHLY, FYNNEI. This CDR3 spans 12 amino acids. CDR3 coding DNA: TGTGCCAGCGGACAGGGGTTTACTGAAGCTTTCTTT. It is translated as CASGQGFTEAFF.

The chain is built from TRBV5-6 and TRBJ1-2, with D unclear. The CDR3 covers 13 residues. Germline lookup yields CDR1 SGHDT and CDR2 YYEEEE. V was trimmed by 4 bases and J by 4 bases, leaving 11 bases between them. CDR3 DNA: TGTGCCAGCAGCCCCGGTAATGGCTATGGCTACACCTTC. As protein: CASSPGNGYGYTF.

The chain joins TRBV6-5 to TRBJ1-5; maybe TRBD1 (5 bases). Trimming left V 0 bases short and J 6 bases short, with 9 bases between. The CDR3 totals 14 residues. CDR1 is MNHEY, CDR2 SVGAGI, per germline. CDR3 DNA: TGTGCCAGCAGTTACTCGAGGGGAGGTCAGCCCCAGCATTTT. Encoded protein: CASSYSRGGQPQHF.

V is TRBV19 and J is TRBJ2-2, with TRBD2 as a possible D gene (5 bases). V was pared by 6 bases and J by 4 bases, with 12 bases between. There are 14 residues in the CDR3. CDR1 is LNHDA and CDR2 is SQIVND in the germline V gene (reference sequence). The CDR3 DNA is TGTGCCAGTAGCGGGTGGAGCGGCACCGGGGAGCTGTTTTTT. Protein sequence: CASSGWSGTGELFF.

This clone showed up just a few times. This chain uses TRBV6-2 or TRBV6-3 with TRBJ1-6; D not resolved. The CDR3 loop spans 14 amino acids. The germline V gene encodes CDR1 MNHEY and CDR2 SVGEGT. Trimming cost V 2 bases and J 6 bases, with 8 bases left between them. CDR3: CASSYVQPNSPLHF. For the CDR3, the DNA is TGTGCCAGCAGTTACGTACAGCCTAATTCACCCCTCCACTTT.

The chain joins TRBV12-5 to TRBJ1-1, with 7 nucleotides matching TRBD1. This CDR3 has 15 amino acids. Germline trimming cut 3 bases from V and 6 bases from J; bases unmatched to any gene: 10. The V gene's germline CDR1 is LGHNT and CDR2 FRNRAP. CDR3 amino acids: CASGLTGQRGAEAFF. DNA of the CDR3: TGTGCTAGTGGTTTAACGGGACAGAGGGGCGCTGAAGCTTTCTTT.

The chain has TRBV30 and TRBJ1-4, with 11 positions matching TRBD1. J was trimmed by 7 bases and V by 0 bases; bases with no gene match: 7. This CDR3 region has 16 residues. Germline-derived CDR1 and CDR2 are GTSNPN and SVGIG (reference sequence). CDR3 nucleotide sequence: TGTGCCTGGAGTGTGGACAGGGGGCGCGTAGGTGAAAAACTGTTTTTT. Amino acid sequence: CAWSVDRGRVGEKLFF.

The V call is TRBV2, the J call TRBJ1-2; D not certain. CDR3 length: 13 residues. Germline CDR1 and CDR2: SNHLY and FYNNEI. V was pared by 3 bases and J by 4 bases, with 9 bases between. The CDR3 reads CASSEDFLYGYTF. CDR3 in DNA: TGTGCCAGCAGTGAGGACTTCCTCTATGGCTACACCTTC. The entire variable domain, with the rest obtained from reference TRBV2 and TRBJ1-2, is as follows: EPEVTQTPSHQVTQMGQEVILRCVPISNHLYFYWYRQILGQKVEFLVSFYNNEISEKSEIFDDQFSVERPDGSNFTLKIRSTKLEDSAMYFCASSEDFLYGYTFGSGTRLTVV.

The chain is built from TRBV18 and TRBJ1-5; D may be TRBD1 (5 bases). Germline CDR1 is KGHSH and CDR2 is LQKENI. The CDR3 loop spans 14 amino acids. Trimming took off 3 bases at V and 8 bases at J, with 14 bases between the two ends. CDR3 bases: TGTGCCAGCTCACCGGGGCAGGCCCAAGAGCCCCAGCATTTT. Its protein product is CASSPGQAQEPQHF.

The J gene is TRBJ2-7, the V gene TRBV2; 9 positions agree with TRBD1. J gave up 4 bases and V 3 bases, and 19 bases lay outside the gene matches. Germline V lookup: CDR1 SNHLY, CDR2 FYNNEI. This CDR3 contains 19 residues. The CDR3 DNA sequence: TGTGCCAGCAGTGATGAGGGGGGACAGGGAGAACTCATGAGTTACGAGCAGTACTTC. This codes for CASSDEGGQGELMSYEQYF.